This T cell receptor beta chain was profiled in a study of early T cells in non-severe SARS-CoV-2 infection. Study context: Sequencing of bulk RNA from unsorted whole blood was done, without chain pairing.

This clonotype was found a few times. As yet, its antigen is unknown. The CDR3 is 13 residues long. CDR1 is WNHNN, CDR2 SYGVQD, per germline (reference sequence). V lost 2 bases, J lost 4 bases, and 8 bases lay in between. Study-wide points: Reliance on VDJdb matching favored anti-spike CD8 responses; private and CD4 specificities were missed.

cDNA molecules, individually, were tagged with unique molecular identifiers. TCRdb re-derived calls from the 5' RACE reads in MiXCR, one entry per CDR3 protein. Here the sample spans around 70,000 distinct CDR3 sequences, 15% to 18% being singletons. The clonotype originates from an adult who was a healthcare worker with PCR-confirmed SARS-CoV-2 infection or an uninfected control (not recorded which). V usage is TRBV10-1 and J usage is TRBJ1-2; no firm D call. Sequenced sample: whole blood. CDR3 sequence (DNA): TGCGCCAGCAGTGAGAACCGCCCCTATGGCTACACCTTC. Translated: CASSENRPYGYTF.